This TCR beta chain was captured by sequencing in a study of T cell repertoires in cytomegalovirus infection. Overall study context: Researchers turned to recently identified HLA-C-restricted CMV epitopes as well as well-studied HLA-B-restricted ones. Public TCR beta signatures were indicative of both CMV infection and a matching HLA type.

Concerning this clonotype itself: As yet, its antigen is unknown.

TCRdb passed the reads through MiXCR, listing each CDR3 protein once. The top ten clones hold roughly 18% of a sample with about 700,000 distinct CDR3 sequences, around 31% of them seen once. Study-level points and caveats: Predominance within the ex vivo response was attributable to HLA-C-restricted CMV-specific TCR beta clonotypes. Pooled public TCR beta family frequency picked out CMV carriers with the relevant HLA.

The TCR originated in a human donor in good health (CMV status not recorded). Some clones in this sample may be carry-over from other donors' samples. Sample: cultured PBMCs, taken from culture after CMV antigen stimulation.

The CDR3, as DNA: TGTGCCAGCCTGGACAGCTACTCCTACGAGCAGTACTTC. Its protein product is CASLDSYSYEQYF. The chain uses TRBV19 and TRBJ2-7, with D tentatively TRBD1 (6 bases). V lost 9 bases and J 0 bases, leaving 12 bases between the germline ends. The CDR3 contains 13 residues. CDR1 is LNHDA, CDR2 SQIVND, per germline (reference sequence).